This T cell receptor beta chain came from a study of control samples from healthy donors and cancer patients. The CDR3 loop spans 16 amino acids. V lost 4 bases, J lost 1 base, and 8 bases stayed unmatched. Germline CDR1 reads SGHRS; CDR2 reads YFSETQ. Method: immunoSEQ multiplex PCR; TCRdb's copy keeps in-frame clones and lacks some. Of over 85,000 clones listed, 85% to 90% are singletons. The genes are TRBV5-1 and TRBJ2-3; TRBD2 agrees at 8 bases. The sequenced sample consisted of PBMCs. This receptor was taken from a woman aged 45 to 65 with colorectal cancer. CDR3: CASSPERGRGTDTQYF. The CDR3 DNA reads TGCGCCAGCAGCCCCGAGCGGGGGCGGGGCACAGATACGCAGTATTTT.